The sequence of this T cell receptor beta chain was determined in a study of CD8 T cells in ankylosing spondylitis. CDR3 size: 16 residues. With 4 bases clipped from V and 5 bases from J, the junction kept 10 bases outside the gene matches. Germline CDR1 MGHRA, CDR2 YSYEKL. With molecular barcodes, quantitative 5'-RACE was used to make the TCR beta libraries. TCRdb independently ran MiXCR on the 5' RACE reads; one entry per CDR3 protein. The table records 300,000 to 400,000 distinct CDR3 sequences, 20% to 25% of them present only once. Points from the study as a whole: It was reported that disease-linked clones were significantly enriched in matched ankylosing spondylitis synovial fluid. A subset of motif variants has previously been described in the synovial fluid and blood of reactive arthritis. Blood of patients with ankylosing spondylitis appeared to be characterized by a TCR beta motif of eight highly homologous variants.

To note about this clonotype: Antigen unknown.

The source material was blood, either unsorted or a sorted T cell fraction (not recorded which). V is TRBV4-1 and J is TRBJ2-5; 10 bases fit TRBD2. The sequence derives from a male donor with ankylosing spondylitis. The CDR3 loop is CASSRPQAGGGETQYF. The DNA of the CDR3 is TGCGCCAGCAGCCGACCCCAAGCGGGAGGGGGGGAGACCCAGTACTTC.